One and the same sample provided the 27 T cell receptor beta chains below, sequenced in a study of siplizumab effects on memory and regulatory T cells. The data were produced by immunoSEQ multiplex PCR, yet TCRdb's version contains in-frame clones alone and is incomplete. The sample carries about 100,000 clones, 91% recorded once. Sequenced sample: CD4+ T cells sorted from blood. Receptors were obtained from a human donor in good health.

CDR3 sequence reads: CASSPFRTGNQPQHF. The CDR3 coding sequence is TGTGCCAGCAGTCCCTTTCGGACGGGCAATCAGCCCCAGCATTTT. The chain carries TRBV27 and TRBJ1-5, with D uncertain. CDR1 MNHEY and CDR2 SMNVEV come from the germline V gene (reference sequence). With 5 bases removed from V and 2 bases from J, the gap between germline ends came to 13 bases. This CDR3 is 15 amino acids long.

This sequence joins TRBV7-6 and TRBJ2-1, with 9 positions matching TRBD2. With V trimmed by 5 bases and J by 4 bases, 9 bases remained unmatched. The germline V gene has CDR1 SGHVS and CDR2 FNYEAQ. The CDR3 totals 16 residues. CDR3 bases: TGTGCCAGCAGCCCCAATAGCGGGGGCCTTTACAATGAGCAGTTCTTC. It codes for CASSPNSGGLYNEQFF. Full variable domain (missing parts from reference TRBV7-6 and TRBJ2-1): GAGVSQSPRYKVTKRGQDVALRCDPISGHVSLYWYRQALGQGPEFLTYFNYEAQQDKSGLPNDRFSAERPEGSISTLTIQRTEQRDSAMYRCASSPNSGGLYNEQFFGPGTRLTVL.

The chain employs TRBV7-2 and TRBJ2-3; 7 positions agree with TRBD2. The CDR3 covers 16 residues. CDR1 and CDR2 from the germline V gene are SGHTA and FQGNSA. J gave up 2 bases and V 0 bases, and 5 bases lay outside the gene matches. In nucleotides, the CDR3 is TGTGCCAGCAGCTTAGCCCCAGCGGGGCCCACAGATACGCAGTATTTT. This translates into CASSLAPAGPTDTQYF.

This rearrangement joins TRBV10-3 to TRBJ2-7; D is possibly TRBD1 or TRBD2 (5 bases each). V shed 5 bases and J shed 3 bases, with 11 bases lying between them. Germline loops: CDR1 ENHRY, CDR2 SYGVKD. This CDR3 comprises 13 residues. The CDR3 here is CAISPGTNYEQYF. The CDR3 region has the DNA TGTGCCATCAGTCCCGGGACCAACTACGAGCAGTACTTC.

This chain uses TRBV30 with TRBJ1-5, with D uncertain. Trimming cost V 0 bases and J 6 bases, with 6 bases left between them. The V gene's germline CDR1 is GTSNPN and CDR2 SVGIG (reference sequence). This CDR3 has 12 amino acids. CDR3 nucleotide sequence: TGTGCCTGGAGTGTATTGAGTCAGCCCCAGCATTTT. This codes for CAWSVLSQPQHF.

The chain combines TRBV11-3 with TRBJ2-2; no reliable D call. Germline V lookup: CDR1 SGHNT, CDR2 YENEEA. Trimming took 1 base from V and 4 from J, leaving 10 bases between them. This CDR3 comprises 15 residues. CDR3 DNA: TGTGCCAGCAGCTTAGTTGGGCCCCCCACCGGGGAGCTGTTTTTT. Translated, it gives CASSLVGPPTGELFF.

The genes are TRBV7-9 and TRBJ2-3; 11 bases map to TRBD2. With 5 bases clipped from V and 4 bases from J, the junction kept 8 bases outside the gene matches. Germline assignment: CDR1 SEHNR and CDR2 FQNEAQ (reference sequence). The CDR3 sequence is 16 residues long. The CDR3 nucleotides read TGTGCCAGCAGCCCGGGACTAGCGGTAGGGTCAGATACGCAGTATTTT. Its protein product is CASSPGLAVGSDTQYF.

The V gene is TRBV10-1, the J gene TRBJ2-3; D unresolved. The CDR3 runs to 13 residues. Trimming took off 2 bases at V and 6 bases at J, with 9 bases between the two ends. Germline V gene lookup returns CDR1 WNHNN and CDR2 SYGVQD (reference sequence). CDR3 residues: CASSEPKEDTQYF. The CDR3 nucleotides are TGCGCCAGCAGTGAGCCGAAAGAGGATACGCAGTATTTT.

The chain joins TRBV18 to TRBJ1-4, with no clear D. The CDR3 spans 13 residues. Germline assignment: CDR1 KGHSH and CDR2 LQKENI. V lost 6 bases to trimming and J lost 5 bases, with 10 bases between them. The CDR3 DNA sequence: TGTGCCAGCTCCGAGGTGCCAAATGAAAAACTGTTTTTT. Its protein is CASSEVPNEKLFF.

On this clone itself: The same CDR3 is also encoded by other DNA sequences in this sample. The rearrangement joins TRBV18 to TRBJ2-3; D call uncertain. V lost 0 bases to trimming and J lost 2 bases, with 0 bases between them. The CDR3 has 12 amino acids. Germline values: CDR1 KGHSH, CDR2 LQKENI. CDR3 in amino acids: CASSPPTDTQYF. The CDR3 coding sequence is TGTGCCAGCTCACCACCCACAGATACGCAGTATTTT.

This rearrangement joins TRBV4-3 to TRBJ1-1, with unresolved D. The germline V gene has CDR1 LGHNA and CDR2 YSLEER. The ends were cut back, 1 base at V and 2 bases at J, with 5 bases in the middle. The CDR3 has 13 residues. The CDR3 region is CASSQGENTEAFF. The DNA for the CDR3 is TGCGCCAGCAGCCAAGGGGAAAACACTGAAGCTTTCTTT.

This clone is a singleton in its sample. J is TRBJ1-2 and V is TRBV6-1; D perhaps matches TRBD1 (6 bases). Germline-derived CDR1 and CDR2 are MNHNS and SASEGT. The CDR3 runs to 14 residues. Trimming removed 5 bases at V and 8 bases at J, with 18 bases between. In nucleotides, the CDR3 is TGTGCCAGCAGTCCCATGGGGGCTCAAAGGGGCTACACCTTC. Translated: CASSPMGAQRGYTF.

CDR3 in amino acids: CASSPIPLGYHEQYF. CDR3 nucleotides: TGTGCCAGCAGCCCCATCCCGCTGGGGTATCACGAGCAGTACTTC. V usage is TRBV9 and J usage is TRBJ2-7; D is unclear. Germline lookup yields CDR1 SGDLS and CDR2 YYNGEE. This CDR3 contains 15 residues. The ends were cut back, 4 bases at V and 5 bases at J, with 19 bases in the middle.

This rearrangement joins TRBV7-2 to TRBJ1-1; a possible D gene is TRBD1 (5 bases). Germline V CDR1 and CDR2: SGHTA, FQGNSA. The CDR3 spans 14 residues. V was clipped by 5 bases and J by 10 bases, with 20 bases between them. CDR3 residues: CASSRNPAGRGAFF. In DNA form, the CDR3 reads TGTGCCAGCAGCCGCAACCCCGCGGGGCGGGGAGCTTTCTTT.

This chain links TRBV28 with TRBJ2-2; D is uncertain. Trimming left V 3 bases short and J 4 bases short, with 3 bases between. The CDR3 covers 12 residues. Germline assignment: CDR1 MDHEN and CDR2 SYDVKM. CDR3 sequence reads: CASSLLTGELFF. For the CDR3, the DNA is TGTGCCAGCAGTTTGCTCACCGGGGAGCTGTTTTTT.

The V and J genes are TRBV30 and TRBJ2-1, with a tentative D call TRBD1 (6 bases). The length of the CDR3 is 14 residues. Trimming removed 2 bases at V and 9 bases at J, with 17 bases between. In germline, CDR1 is GTSNPN, CDR2 SVGIG (reference sequence). Here the CDR3 DNA reads TGTGCCTGGAGTTTGGTGGGGGCCGTTTTTGAGCAGTTCTTC. As protein: CAWSLVGAVFEQFF.

This clone was picked up one time. The chain employs TRBV2 and TRBJ1-1; 8 bases map to TRBD1. This CDR3 comprises 12 residues. V lost 3 bases to trimming and J lost 10 bases; unmatched junction nucleotides: 4. The V gene's germline CDR1 is SNHLY and CDR2 FYNNEI. In nucleotides, the CDR3 is TGTGCCAGCAGTGATAGCAGGGGGCTAGCTTTCTTT. This codes for CASSDSRGLAFF.

Here the CDR3 reads CASSLGLGQEPRGYTF. CDR3 coding DNA: TGTGCCAGCAGCCTTGGCTTAGGACAGGAGCCTCGGGGCTACACCTTC. The chain joins TRBV5-6 to TRBJ1-2, with 7 positions matching TRBD1. Germline CDR1 and CDR2: SGHDT and YYEEEE. With V trimmed by 4 bases and J by 8 bases, 17 bases remained unmatched. This CDR3 region has 16 residues.

The rearrangement uses TRBV19 and TRBJ2-1; 8 nucleotides agree with TRBD1. CDR3 length: 16 residues. With 4 bases clipped from V and 3 bases from J, the junction kept 8 bases outside the gene matches. Germline V gives CDR1 LNHDA, CDR2 SQIVND (reference sequence). CDR3 region: CASSTTGQGLYNEQFF. The CDR3 nucleotides read TGTGCCAGTAGTACCACAGGACAGGGCCTCTACAATGAGCAGTTCTTC.

The table lists this clone with many counts. The rearrangement links TRBV15 to TRBJ1-1, with 8 bases lining up with TRBD1. The CDR3 length is 14 residues. From germline, CDR1 is LNHNV and CDR2 YYDKDF (reference sequence). V shed 4 bases and J 10 bases; nucleotides not matched to a gene: 11. The CDR3 DNA reads TGTGCCACCAGCAAGGGACAGGTCGAAGAAGGAGCTTTCTTT. This sequence encodes CATSKGQVEEGAFF.

This clone was counted once. The chain uses TRBV18 and TRBJ2-3; TRBD2 matches 7 bases. CDR1 and CDR2 from the germline V gene are KGHSH and LQKENI. This CDR3 region has 16 residues. V shed 3 bases, J shed 4 bases, and the junction held 10 bases outside the gene matches. CDR3 nucleotides: TGTGCCAGCTCACCCACCGGGACTAAGGTTCCAGATACGCAGTATTTT. Amino acids: CASSPTGTKVPDTQYF.

V is TRBV6-5 and J is TRBJ2-3; D possibly corresponds to TRBD1 (5 bases). Trimming cost V 5 bases and J 0 bases, with 9 bases left between them. This CDR3 spans 14 amino acids. Germline-derived CDR1 and CDR2 are MNHEY and SVGAGI. The CDR3 reads CASSVRGSTDTQYF. The DNA for the CDR3 is TGTGCCAGCAGTGTTAGGGGAAGCACAGATACGCAGTATTTT.

The rearrangement uses TRBV6-1 and TRBJ1-1, with a tentative D call TRBD1 (6 bases). Per the germline V gene, CDR1 is MNHNS and CDR2 is SASEGT. Trimming stripped 0 bases from V and 4 bases from J, with 12 bases between. The CDR3 runs 15 residues. The CDR3 is CASSEAGGFGTEAFF. The CDR3 DNA follows: TGTGCCAGCAGTGAAGCGGGGGGCTTTGGCACTGAAGCTTTCTTT.

The chain links TRBV11-1 to TRBJ1-2; D is unclear. V lost 2 bases, J lost 0 bases, and 10 bases lay in between. From germline, CDR1 is SGHAT and CDR2 FQDESV (reference sequence). The CDR3 runs 15 residues. CDR3 DNA sequence: TGTGCCAGCAGCTTAAGGACGGGAACTAACTATGGCTACACCTTC. It specifies CASSLRTGTNYGYTF.

The chain couples TRBV18 to TRBJ2-3; unclear D gene. V was cut by 0 bases and J by 4 bases, with 11 bases left in between. The CDR3 contains 15 residues. Germline CDR1 is KGHSH and CDR2 is LQKENI. This CDR3 reads CASSPPRVEADTQYF. The CDR3 nucleotides read TGTGCCAGCTCACCACCACGGGTTGAAGCAGATACGCAGTATTTT.

The gene calls are TRBV19 and TRBJ1-2; D not resolved. CDR1 LNHDA and CDR2 SQIVND come from the germline V gene (reference sequence). Trimming left V 1 base short and J 7 bases short, with 4 bases between. CDR3 size: 11 residues. This chain's CDR3 is CASSIGTGYTF. The CDR3 nucleotides read TGTGCCAGTAGTATAGGGACTGGCTACACCTTC.

This clone was counted a single time. The chain has TRBV5-1 and TRBJ2-3; 8 bases line up with TRBD2. V trimming: 4 bases; J trimming: 0 bases; junction bases outside the gene matches: 16. The CDR3 runs to 19 residues. Germline CDR1 is SGHRS and CDR2 is YFSETQ. The CDR3 loop reads CASSAIPAGAAGSTDTQYF. The CDR3 DNA follows: TGCGCCAGCAGCGCAATACCAGCGGGGGCGGCGGGTAGCACAGATACGCAGTATTTT.